This T cell receptor beta chain was recorded in a study of tissue T cells after allogeneic stem cell transplantation. Points from the study as a whole: In patients and mice, blood and spleen missed much of tissue repertoire. Sampling depth was limited, and the cohort was small and clinically varied.

As regards this clone: Its target is not known. Gene names follow the mouse nomenclature. The CDR3 goes on 1 residue after the read ends, and that part is filled in from the germline J gene.

Germline V gene data show CDR1 as LGHNA and CDR2 as YSYQKL. V lost 0 bases and J lost 0, with 7 bases in between. There are 15 residues in the CDR3. Sequencing used immunoSEQ multiplex PCR; TCRdb keeps in-frame clones, though not all of them. The repertoire includes fewer than 20,000 clones, roughly 72% of them detected once, and roughly 0.94% sits in the top ten. The receptor was derived from a female BALB/c mouse in good health. Mouse MHC haplotype: H2-d. Sequencing input: spleen. The gene calls are TRBV2 and TRBJ2-4; unclear D gene. The CDR3 loop reads CASSQDAASQNTLYF. Partial CDR3 DNA: TGTGCCAGCAGCCAAGATGCAGCTAGTCAAAACACCTTGTAC.